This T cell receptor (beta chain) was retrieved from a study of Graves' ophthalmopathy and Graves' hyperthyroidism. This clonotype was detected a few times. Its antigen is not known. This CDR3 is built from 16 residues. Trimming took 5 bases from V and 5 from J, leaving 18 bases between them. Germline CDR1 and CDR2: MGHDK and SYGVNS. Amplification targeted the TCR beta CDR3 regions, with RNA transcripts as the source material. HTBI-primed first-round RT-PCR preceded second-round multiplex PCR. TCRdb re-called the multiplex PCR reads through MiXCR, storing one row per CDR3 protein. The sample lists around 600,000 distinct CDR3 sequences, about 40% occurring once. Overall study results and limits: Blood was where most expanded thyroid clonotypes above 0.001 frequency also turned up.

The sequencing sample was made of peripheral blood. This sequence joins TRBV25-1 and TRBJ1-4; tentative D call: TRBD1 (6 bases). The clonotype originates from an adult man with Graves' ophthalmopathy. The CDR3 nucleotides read TGTGCCAGCAGTTTATCCCCGCAGGGGCGAAATGAAAAACTGTTTTTT. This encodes CASSLSPQGRNEKLFF.